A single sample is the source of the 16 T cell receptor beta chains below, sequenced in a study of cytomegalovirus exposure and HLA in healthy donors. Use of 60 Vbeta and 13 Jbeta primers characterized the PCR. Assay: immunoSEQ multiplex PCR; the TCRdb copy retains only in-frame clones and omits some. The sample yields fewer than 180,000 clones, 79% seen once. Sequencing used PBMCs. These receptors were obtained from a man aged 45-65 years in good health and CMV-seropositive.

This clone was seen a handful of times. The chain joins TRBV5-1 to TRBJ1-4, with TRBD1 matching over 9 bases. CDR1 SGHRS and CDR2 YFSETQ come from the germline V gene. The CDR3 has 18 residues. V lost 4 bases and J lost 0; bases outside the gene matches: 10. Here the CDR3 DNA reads TGCGCCAGCAGCCCTGAAGGGACAGGGTCTGCAACTAATGAAAAACTGTTTTTT. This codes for CASSPEGTGSATNEKLFF.

The CDR3 here is CASSDPTDRGGNEQFF. CDR3 sequence (DNA): TGTGCCAGCAGCGACCCGACCGACAGGGGCGGCAATGAGCAGTTCTTC. The V and J genes are TRBV7-9 and TRBJ2-1, with 8 bases lining up with TRBD1. V lost 5 bases, J lost 6 bases, and 12 bases stayed unmatched. The CDR3 totals 16 residues. Per the germline V gene, CDR1 is SEHNR and CDR2 is FQNEAQ (reference sequence).

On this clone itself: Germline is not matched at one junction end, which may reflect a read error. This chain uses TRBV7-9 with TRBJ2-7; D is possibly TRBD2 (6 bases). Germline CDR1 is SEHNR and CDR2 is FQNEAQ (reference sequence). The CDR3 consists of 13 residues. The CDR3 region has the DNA TGTTCCAGCTTAACTGAGGGCGGGAACGAGCAGTACTTC. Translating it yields CSSLTEGGNEQYF.

The CDR3 protein is CASSPRDGFYEQYF. In DNA, the CDR3 is TGTGCCAGTAGCCCCCGGGATGGGTTCTACGAGCAGTACTTC. This chain uses TRBV19 with TRBJ2-7; TRBD2 is a possible D gene (5 bases). Trimming removed 6 bases from V and 3 bases from J, with 15 bases in between. The V gene's germline CDR1 is LNHDA and CDR2 SQIVND (reference sequence). The CDR3 sequence is 14 residues long. Full variable domain (missing parts from reference TRBV19 and TRBJ2-7): DGGITQSPKYLFRKEGQNVTLSCEQNLNHDAMYWYRQDPGQGLRLIYYSQIVNDFQKGDIAEGYSVSREKKESFPLTVTSAQKNPTAFYLCASSPRDGFYEQYFGPGTRLTVT.

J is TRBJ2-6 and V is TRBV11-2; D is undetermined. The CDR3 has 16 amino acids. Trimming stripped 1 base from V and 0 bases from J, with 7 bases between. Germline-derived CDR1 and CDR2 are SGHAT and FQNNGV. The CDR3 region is CASSLVAVSGANVLTF. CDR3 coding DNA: TGTGCCAGCAGCTTAGTTGCGGTCTCTGGGGCCAACGTCCTGACTTTC.

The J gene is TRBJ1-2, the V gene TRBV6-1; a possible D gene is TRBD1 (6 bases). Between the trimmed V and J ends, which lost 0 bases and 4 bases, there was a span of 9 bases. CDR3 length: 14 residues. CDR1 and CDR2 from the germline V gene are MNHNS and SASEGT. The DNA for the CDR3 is TGTGCCAGCAGTGAAGCGACAGGAATCTATGGCTACACCTTC. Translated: CASSEATGIYGYTF.

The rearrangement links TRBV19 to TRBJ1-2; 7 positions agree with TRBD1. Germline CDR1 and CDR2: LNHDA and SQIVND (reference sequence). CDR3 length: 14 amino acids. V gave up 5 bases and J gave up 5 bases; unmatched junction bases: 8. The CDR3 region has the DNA TGTGCCAGTAGTCCCCGGGACAGCTTATATGGCTACACCTTC. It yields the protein CASSPRDSLYGYTF.

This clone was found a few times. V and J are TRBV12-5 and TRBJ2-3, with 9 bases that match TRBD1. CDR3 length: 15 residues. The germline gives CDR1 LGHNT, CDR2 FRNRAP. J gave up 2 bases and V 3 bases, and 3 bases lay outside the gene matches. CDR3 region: CASGLGTGITDTQYF. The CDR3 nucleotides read TGTGCTAGTGGTTTAGGGACAGGGATCACAGATACGCAGTATTTT.

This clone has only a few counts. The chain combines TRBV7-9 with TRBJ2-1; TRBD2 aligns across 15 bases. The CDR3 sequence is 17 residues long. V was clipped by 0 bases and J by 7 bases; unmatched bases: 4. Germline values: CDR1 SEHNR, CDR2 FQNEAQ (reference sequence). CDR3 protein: CASSLAGGLAGGNEQFF. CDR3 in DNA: TGTGCCAGCAGCTTAGCGGGGGGACTAGCGGGAGGAAATGAGCAGTTCTTC. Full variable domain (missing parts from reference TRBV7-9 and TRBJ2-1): DTGVSQNPRHKITKRGQNVTFRCDPISEHNRLYWYRQTLGQGPEFLTYFQNEAQLEKSRLLSDRFSAERPKGSFSTLEIQRTEQGDSAMYLCASSLAGGLAGGNEQFFGPGTRLTVL.

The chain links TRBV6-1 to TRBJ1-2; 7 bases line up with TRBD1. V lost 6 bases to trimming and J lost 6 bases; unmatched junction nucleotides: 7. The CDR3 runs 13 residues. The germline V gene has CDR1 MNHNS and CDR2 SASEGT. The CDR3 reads CASRPGQLNGYTF. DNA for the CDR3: TGTGCCAGCAGGCCGGGACAGCTAAATGGCTACACCTTC.

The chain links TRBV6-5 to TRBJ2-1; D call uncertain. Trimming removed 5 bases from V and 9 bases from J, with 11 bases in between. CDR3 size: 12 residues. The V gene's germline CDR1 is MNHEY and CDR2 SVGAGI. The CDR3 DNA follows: TGTGCCAGCAGTGTCCGCGGCGGTGAGCAGTTCTTC. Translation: CASSVRGGEQFF.

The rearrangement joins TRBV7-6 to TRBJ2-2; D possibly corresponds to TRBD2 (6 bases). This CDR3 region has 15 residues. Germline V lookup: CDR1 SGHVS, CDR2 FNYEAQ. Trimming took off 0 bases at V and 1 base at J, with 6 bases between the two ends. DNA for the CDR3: TGTGCCAGCAGCTTAGCGGGAGGGAACACCGGGGAGCTGTTTTTT. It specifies CASSLAGGNTGELFF.

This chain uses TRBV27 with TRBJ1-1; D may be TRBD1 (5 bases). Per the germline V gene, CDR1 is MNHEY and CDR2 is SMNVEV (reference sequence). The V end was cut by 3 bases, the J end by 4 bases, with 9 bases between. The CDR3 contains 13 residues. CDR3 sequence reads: CASSFGGATEAFF. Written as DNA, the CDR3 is TGTGCCAGCAGTTTTGGAGGGGCCACTGAAGCTTTCTTT.

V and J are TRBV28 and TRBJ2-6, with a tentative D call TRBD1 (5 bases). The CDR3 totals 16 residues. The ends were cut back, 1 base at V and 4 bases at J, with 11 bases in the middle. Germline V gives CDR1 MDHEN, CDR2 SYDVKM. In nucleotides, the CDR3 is TGTGCCAGCAGTTTATACCCAGGGAACGGGGCCAACGTCCTGACTTTC. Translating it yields CASSLYPGNGANVLTF.

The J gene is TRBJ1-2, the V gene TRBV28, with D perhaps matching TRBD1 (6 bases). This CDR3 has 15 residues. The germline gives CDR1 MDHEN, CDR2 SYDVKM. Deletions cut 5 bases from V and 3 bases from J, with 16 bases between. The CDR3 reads CASSPYRDADYGYTF. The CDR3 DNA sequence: TGTGCCAGCAGTCCCTACAGGGATGCGGACTATGGCTACACCTTC.

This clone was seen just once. CDR3 region: CATTSRDRYEQYF. The CDR3 DNA reads TGTGCCACCACAAGCAGGGATCGATACGAGCAGTACTTC. This rearrangement joins TRBV19 to TRBJ2-7, with D possibly matching TRBD1 (5 bases). V was clipped by 10 bases and J by 4 bases, with 17 bases between them. The CDR3 sequence is 13 residues long. Germline V gene lookup returns CDR1 LNHDA and CDR2 SQIVND (reference sequence).